These 14 T cell receptor beta chains came from one sample sequenced in a study of blood T cell repertoires in COVID-19. Method: immunoSEQ multiplex PCR; TCRdb's copy keeps in-frame clones and lacks some. The sample yields more than 65,000 clones, around 90% seen once. Sequencing was carried out using peripheral blood. The source is a human donor in a cohort sampled during active COVID-19.

This chain joins TRBV28 and TRBJ2-5; 10 nucleotides line up with TRBD1. J lost 6 bases, V lost 5 bases, and 9 bases had no gene match. CDR3 length: 15 residues. Germline V CDR1 and CDR2: MDHEN, SYDVKM. CDR3 coding DNA: TGTGCCAGCAGTCCAATGACAGGGGGCGCGAAGACCCAGTACTTC. Its protein is CASSPMTGGAKTQYF. The complete variable domain, with remaining parts taken from reference TRBV28 and TRBJ2-5, reads DVKVTQSSRYLVKRTGEKVFLECVQDMDHENMFWYRQDPGLGLRLIYFSYDVKMKEKGDIPEGYSVSREKKERFSLILESASTNQTSMYLCASSPMTGGAKTQYFGPGTRLLVL.

The rearrangement uses TRBV11-2 and TRBJ2-7; D is unclear. Germline CDR1 and CDR2: SGHAT and FQNNGV. The V and J ends lost 1 base and 2 bases respectively, with 9 bases between them. The CDR3 covers 14 residues. CDR3 DNA: TGTGCCAGCAGCTTAGTTCCCATCCCCTACGAGCAGTACTTC. It specifies CASSLVPIPYEQYF. The complete variable domain, with remaining parts taken from reference TRBV11-2 and TRBJ2-7, reads EAGVAQSPRYKIIEKRQSVAFWCNPISGHATLYWYQQILGQGPKLLIQFQNNGVVDDSQLPKDRFSAERLKGVDSTLKIQPAKLEDSAVYLCASSLVPIPYEQYFGPGTRLTVT.

The V gene is TRBV10-3, the J gene TRBJ2-7, with 10 positions matching TRBD1. J was trimmed by 6 bases and V by 0 bases; bases with no gene match: 5. The CDR3 totals 15 residues. Germline CDR1 reads ENHRY; CDR2 reads SYGVKD. CDR3 loop: CAISESGTGVSEQYF. The CDR3 DNA sequence: TGTGCCATCAGTGAGTCGGGGACAGGGGTTAGCGAGCAGTACTTC.

CDR3 bases: TGCAGCGGGGCGCAGGTGGGCTCCTACGAGCAGTACTTC. It encodes CSGAQVGSYEQYF. V and J are TRBV29-1 and TRBJ2-7; D gene unclear. Germline V gene sequence: CDR1 SQVTM, CDR2 ANQGSEA. V lost 7 bases and J lost 0, with 13 bases in between. The length of the CDR3 is 13 residues.

A few counts support this clone. This chain connects TRBV5-1 to TRBJ2-2; possibly TRBD1 for D (6 bases). Germline V gene lookup returns CDR1 SGHRS and CDR2 YFSETQ. With 2 bases removed from V and 5 bases from J, the gap between germline ends came to 7 bases. This CDR3 contains 13 residues. CDR3 DNA: TGCGCCAGCAGCTTCAGGGGAACCGGGGAGCTGTTTTTT. Amino acid sequence: CASSFRGTGELFF.

The table lists this clone with a count of one. This sequence joins TRBV24-1 and TRBJ2-7; D possibly corresponds to TRBD1 (6 bases). Germline CDR1 KGHDR, CDR2 SFDVKD. Trimming cost V 1 base and J 6 bases, with 12 bases left between them. The CDR3 runs 14 residues. The DNA of the CDR3 is TGTGCCACCAGTGATTTTTCAGGGGACGTCGAGCAGTACTTC. It translates to CATSDFSGDVEQYF.

The gene calls are TRBV28 and TRBJ1-2, with 8 bases fitting TRBD1. Trimming took 2 bases from V and 8 from J; bases not matched to a gene: 4. CDR1 and CDR2 (germline): MDHEN, SYDVKM. The CDR3 loop spans 13 amino acids. The CDR3 DNA follows: TGTGCCAGCAGTTTAAAAAGGGACAGGGGCTACACCTTC. This gives the protein CASSLKRDRGYTF.

This clone was seen a single time. V usage is TRBV5-1 and J usage is TRBJ1-2, with 7 bases matching TRBD1. The CDR3 is 15 residues long. Germline loops: CDR1 SGHRS, CDR2 YFSETQ. Trimming at V came to 6 bases and at J to 1 base, leaving 9 bases not matched to a gene. The CDR3 here is CASTSGQEFNYGYTF. DNA of the CDR3: TGCGCCAGCACCAGTGGACAGGAATTTAACTATGGCTACACCTTC.

J is TRBJ1-3 and V is TRBV5-4, with 8 bases matching TRBD1. The CDR3 consists of 16 residues. Germline values: CDR1 SGHNT, CDR2 YYREEE (reference sequence). V gave up 5 bases and J gave up 0 bases; unmatched junction bases: 7. This CDR3 is CASRPGGSSSGNTIYF. The CDR3 DNA follows: TGTGCCAGCAGACCAGGGGGCTCCTCCTCTGGAAACACCATATATTTT. Supplemented by reference TRBV5-4 and TRBJ1-3, the full variable domain reads ETGVTQSPTHLIKTRGQQVTLRCSSQSGHNTVSWYQQALGQGPQFIFQYYREEENGRGNFPPRFSGLQFPNYSSELNVNALELDDSALYLCASRPGGSSSGNTIYFGEGSWLTVV.

This rearrangement joins TRBV9 to TRBJ2-7; D perhaps matches TRBD1 (6 bases). The CDR3 is 16 residues long. Trimming cost V 3 bases and J 1 base, with 17 bases left between them. The germline V gene has CDR1 SGDLS and CDR2 YYNGEE. The DNA for the CDR3 is TGTGCCAGCAGCGCCTCCATTTTAGGGACATCCTACGAGCAGTACTTC. This gives the protein CASSASILGTSYEQYF.

The genes are TRBV12-5 and TRBJ2-7, with a tentative D call TRBD1 (5 bases). With 4 bases removed from V and 4 bases from J, the gap between germline ends came to 14 bases. The CDR3 has 14 residues. The germline gives CDR1 LGHNT, CDR2 FRNRAP. This chain's CDR3 is CASGSDSAVYEQYF. The CDR3 DNA is TGTGCTAGTGGTTCAGACAGCGCCGTTTACGAGCAGTACTTC.

The chain employs TRBV9 and TRBJ2-7; possibly TRBD2 for D (5 bases). The CDR3 consists of 17 residues. CDR1 and CDR2 from the germline V gene are SGDLS and YYNGEE. Trimming removed 4 bases at V and 9 bases at J, with 29 bases between. This chain's CDR3 is CASSPTGVPDYNLGQYF. The CDR3 DNA sequence: TGTGCCAGCAGCCCCACGGGTGTGCCAGACTATAATTTGGGGCAGTACTTC.

The chain is built from TRBV5-4 and TRBJ2-7; D is possibly TRBD2 (7 bases). The CDR3 contains 15 residues. Germline CDR1 reads SGHNT; CDR2 reads YYREEE (reference sequence). The germline V and J ends were trimmed by 3 bases and 4 bases, with 17 bases remaining between them. CDR3 DNA: TGTGCCAGCAGCTGGGGGGGGGACACACCTTACGAGCAGTACTTC. Protein: CASSWGGDTPYEQYF.

The V and J genes are TRBV5-5 and TRBJ1-1, with 8 bases that match TRBD1. J was trimmed by 3 bases and V by 4 bases; bases with no gene match: 5. This CDR3 contains 14 residues. Germline CDR1 and CDR2: SGHKS and YYEKEE (reference sequence). The CDR3 DNA is TGTGCCAGCAGCCTATGGGACAGGTACACTGAAGCTTTCTTT. Amino acid sequence: CASSLWDRYTEAFF.